A selection of T cell receptor beta chains follows, all from one sample in a study of human T cells and chemical hapten exposure. TCRdb itself ran the RACE reads through MiXCR, one entry per CDR3 protein. The sample consists of tens of thousands of distinct CDR3 sequences, 10% of them appearing once. The sample here was whole blood, taken in connection with sensitization to the hapten diphenylcyclopropenone (DPC). The origin of the receptors is a woman in her 50s with alopecia areata. Some clones in this sample may be carry-over from other donors' samples. Both conserved end residues are part of each CDR3. A D gene is named only where the DNA matches it firmly. Clone size is stated in some rows and not others, as once, few, many or a class when expanded.

>TRBV18|many|TRBD1|TRBJ1-4
TGTGCCAGCTCACCACGACAGGGAGGTGAAAAACTGTTTTTT
CASSPRQGGEKLFF
>TRBV20-1|few|TRBD2|TRBJ2-3
TGCAGTGCTAGAGATAACGGCGGGAGGGGAGATACGCAGTATTTT
CSARDNGGRGDTQYF
>TRBV10-3|few|TRBD1|TRBJ2-7
TGTGCCATCAGTGAGCCAAACAGGGGGCAGAGCTACGAGCAGTACTTC
CAISEPNRGQSYEQYF
>TRBV11-2|few|TRBD1|TRBJ1-1
TGTGCCAGCAGCCCAGCGGACAGGGGTATGAACACTGAAGCTTTCTTT
CASSPADRGMNTEAFF
>TRBV29-1|.|.|TRBJ1-1
TGCAGCGCCGACACTGAAGCTTTCTTT
CSADTEAFF
>TRBV29-1|many|.|TRBJ2-3
TGCAGCGCTAGCGAGGGCACAGATACGCAGTATTTT
CSASEGTDTQYF
>TRBV7-9|.|.|TRBJ2-5
TGTGCCAGCAGCTCCCTTATCCAAGAGACCCAGTACTTC
CASSSLIQETQYF
>TRBV6-6|.|.|TRBJ1-2
TGTGCCAGCAGTTACTCAGAGGGCTTTAACTATGGCTACACCTTC
CASSYSEGFNYGYTF
>TRBV20-1|.|.|TRBJ2-3
TGCAGTGCTAGGGACTTCAGGAATACGCAGTATTTT
CSARDFRNTQYF
>TRBV20-1|many|.|TRBJ2-7
TGCAGTGCTGGCAGGGGCTACGAGCAGTACTTC
CSAGRGYEQYF
>TRBV4-1|few|.|TRBJ2-3
TGCGCCAGCAGCCAAGTCCCCCAGGGACTCCTGCCCGATACGCAGTATTTT
CASSQVPQGLLPDTQYF
>TRBV3-1|.|.|TRBJ2-1
TGTGCCAGCAGCCCGGACCTGAGCTCCTACAATGAGCAGTTCTTC
CASSPDLSSYNEQFF